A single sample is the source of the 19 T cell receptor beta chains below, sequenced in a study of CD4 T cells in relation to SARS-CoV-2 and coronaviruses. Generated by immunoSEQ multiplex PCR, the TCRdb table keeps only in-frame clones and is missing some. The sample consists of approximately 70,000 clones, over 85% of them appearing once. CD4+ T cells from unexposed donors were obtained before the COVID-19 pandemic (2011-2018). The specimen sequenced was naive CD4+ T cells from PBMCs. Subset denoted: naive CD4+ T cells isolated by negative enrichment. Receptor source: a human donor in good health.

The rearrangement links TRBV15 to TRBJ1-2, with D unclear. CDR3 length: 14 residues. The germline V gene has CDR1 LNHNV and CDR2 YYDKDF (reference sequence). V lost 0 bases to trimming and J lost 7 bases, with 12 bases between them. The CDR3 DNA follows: TGTGCCACCAGCAGAGACGCAGAAAGCACTGGCTACACCTTC. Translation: CATSRDAESTGYTF.

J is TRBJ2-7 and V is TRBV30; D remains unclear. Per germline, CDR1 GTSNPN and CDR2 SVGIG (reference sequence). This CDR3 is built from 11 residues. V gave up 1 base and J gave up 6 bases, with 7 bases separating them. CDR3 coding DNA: TGTGCCTGGAGTGGGGTTTTCGAGCAGTACTTC. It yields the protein CAWSGVFEQYF.

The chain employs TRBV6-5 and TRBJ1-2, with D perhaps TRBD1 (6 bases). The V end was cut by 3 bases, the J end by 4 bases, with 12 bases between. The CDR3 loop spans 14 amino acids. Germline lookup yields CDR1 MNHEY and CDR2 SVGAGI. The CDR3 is CASSYSGEAYGYTF. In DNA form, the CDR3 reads TGTGCCAGCAGTTATTCAGGGGAAGCCTATGGCTACACCTTC.

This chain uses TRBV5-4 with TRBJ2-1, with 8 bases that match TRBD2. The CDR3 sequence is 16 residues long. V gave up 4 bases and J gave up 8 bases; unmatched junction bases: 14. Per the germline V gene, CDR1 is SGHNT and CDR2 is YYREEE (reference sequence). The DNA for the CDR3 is TGTGCCAGCAGCCACGGAGATGCGCGGGAGGACTATGAGCAGTTCTTC. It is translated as CASSHGDAREDYEQFF.

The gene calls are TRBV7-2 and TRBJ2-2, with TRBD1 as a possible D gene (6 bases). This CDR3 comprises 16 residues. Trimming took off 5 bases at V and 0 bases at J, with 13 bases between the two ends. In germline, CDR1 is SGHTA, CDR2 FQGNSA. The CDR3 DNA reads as TGTGCCAGCAGCGTTACGGGACAAACGAACACCGGGGAGCTGTTTTTT. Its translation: CASSVTGQTNTGELFF.

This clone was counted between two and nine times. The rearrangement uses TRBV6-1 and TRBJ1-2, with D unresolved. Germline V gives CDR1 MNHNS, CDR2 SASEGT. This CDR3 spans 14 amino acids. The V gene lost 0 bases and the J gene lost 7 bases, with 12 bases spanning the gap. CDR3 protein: CASSEALGIGGYTF. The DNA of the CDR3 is TGTGCCAGCAGTGAAGCGCTGGGCATAGGTGGCTACACCTTC.

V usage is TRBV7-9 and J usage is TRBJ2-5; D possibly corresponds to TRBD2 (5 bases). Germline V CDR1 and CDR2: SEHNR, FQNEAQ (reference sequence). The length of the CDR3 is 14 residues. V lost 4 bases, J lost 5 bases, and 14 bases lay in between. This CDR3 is CASSSPDYKETQYF. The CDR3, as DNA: TGTGCCAGCAGCTCCCCAGACTACAAGGAGACCCAGTACTTC.

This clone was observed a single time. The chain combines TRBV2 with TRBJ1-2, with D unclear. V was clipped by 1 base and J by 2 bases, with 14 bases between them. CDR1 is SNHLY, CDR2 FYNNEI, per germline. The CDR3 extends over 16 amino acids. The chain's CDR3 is CASSEGFPAGNYGYTF. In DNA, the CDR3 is TGTGCCAGCAGTGAAGGGTTCCCGGCGGGGAACTATGGCTACACCTTC.

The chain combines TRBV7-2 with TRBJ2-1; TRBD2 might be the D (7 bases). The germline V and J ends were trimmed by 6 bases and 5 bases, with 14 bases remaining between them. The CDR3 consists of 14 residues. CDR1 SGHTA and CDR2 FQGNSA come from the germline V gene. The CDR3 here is CASSPGGQDNEQFF. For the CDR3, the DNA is TGTGCCAGCAGTCCGGGGGGCCAGGACAATGAGCAGTTCTTC.

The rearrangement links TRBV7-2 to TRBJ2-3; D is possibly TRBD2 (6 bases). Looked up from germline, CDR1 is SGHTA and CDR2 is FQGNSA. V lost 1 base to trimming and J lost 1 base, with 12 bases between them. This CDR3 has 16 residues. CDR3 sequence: CASSLDAGLGTDTQYF. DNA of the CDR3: TGTGCCAGCAGCTTAGACGCGGGGTTAGGCACAGATACGCAGTATTTT.

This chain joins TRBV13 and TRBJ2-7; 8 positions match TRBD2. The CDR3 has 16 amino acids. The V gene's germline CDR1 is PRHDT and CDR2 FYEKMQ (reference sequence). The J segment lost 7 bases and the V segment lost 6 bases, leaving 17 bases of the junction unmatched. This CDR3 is CASRRSGAGGLGEQYF. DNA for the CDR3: TGTGCCAGCAGGCGCTCAGGGGCGGGGGGCTTGGGGGAGCAGTACTTC.

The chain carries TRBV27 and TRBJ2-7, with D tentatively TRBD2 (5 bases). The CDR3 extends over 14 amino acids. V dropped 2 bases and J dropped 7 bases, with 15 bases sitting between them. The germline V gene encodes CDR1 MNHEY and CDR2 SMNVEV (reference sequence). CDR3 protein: CASSLEGSPREQYF. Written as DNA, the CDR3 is TGTGCCAGCAGTTTAGAGGGCTCCCCGAGGGAGCAGTACTTC.

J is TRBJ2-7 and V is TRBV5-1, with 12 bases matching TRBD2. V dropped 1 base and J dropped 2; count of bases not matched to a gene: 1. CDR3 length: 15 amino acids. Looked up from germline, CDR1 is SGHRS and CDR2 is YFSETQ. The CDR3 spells CASSLRLAGAYEQYF. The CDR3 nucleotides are TGCGCCAGCAGCTTGAGACTAGCGGGGGCCTACGAGCAGTACTTC.

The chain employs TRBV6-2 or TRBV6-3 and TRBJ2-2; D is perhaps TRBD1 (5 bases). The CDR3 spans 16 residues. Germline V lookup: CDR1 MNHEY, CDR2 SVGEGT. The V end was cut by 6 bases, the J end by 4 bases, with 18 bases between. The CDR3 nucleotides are TGTGCCAGCAGCCGTACCTCTACAGGACCCACCGGGGAGCTGTTTTTT. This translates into CASSRTSTGPTGELFF.

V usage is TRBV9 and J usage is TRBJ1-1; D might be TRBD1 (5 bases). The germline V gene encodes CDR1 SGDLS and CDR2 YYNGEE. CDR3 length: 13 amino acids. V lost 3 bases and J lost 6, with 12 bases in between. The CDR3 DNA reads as TGTGCCAGCAGCGCCTGGACAACTGCTGAAGCTTTCTTT. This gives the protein CASSAWTTAEAFF.

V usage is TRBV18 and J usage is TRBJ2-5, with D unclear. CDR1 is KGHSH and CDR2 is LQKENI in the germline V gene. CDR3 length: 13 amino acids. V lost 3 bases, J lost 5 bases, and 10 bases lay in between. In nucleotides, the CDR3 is TGTGCCAGCTCACCCGAGGTGTGGGAGACCCAGTACTTC. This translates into CASSPEVWETQYF.

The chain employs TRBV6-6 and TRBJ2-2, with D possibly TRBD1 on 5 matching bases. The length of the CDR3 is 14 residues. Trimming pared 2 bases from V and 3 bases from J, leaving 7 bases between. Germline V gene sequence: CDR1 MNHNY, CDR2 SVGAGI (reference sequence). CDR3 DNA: TGTGCCAGCAGTTACGCAGGGTACACCGGGGAGCTGTTTTTT. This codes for CASSYAGYTGELFF.

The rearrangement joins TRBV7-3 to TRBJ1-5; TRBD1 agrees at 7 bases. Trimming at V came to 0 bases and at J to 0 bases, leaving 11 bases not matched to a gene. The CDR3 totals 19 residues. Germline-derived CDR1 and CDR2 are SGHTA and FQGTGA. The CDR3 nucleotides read TGTGCCAGCAGCTTAACCCCACCTGGACAGGATTATAGCAATCAGCCCCAGCATTTT. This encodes CASSLTPPGQDYSNQPQHF. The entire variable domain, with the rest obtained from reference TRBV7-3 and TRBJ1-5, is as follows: GAGVSQTPSNKVTEKGKYVELRCDPISGHTALYWYRQSLGQGPEFLIYFQGTGAADDSGLPNDRFFAVRPEGSVSTLKIQRTERGDSAVYLCASSLTPPGQDYSNQPQHFGDGTRLSIL.

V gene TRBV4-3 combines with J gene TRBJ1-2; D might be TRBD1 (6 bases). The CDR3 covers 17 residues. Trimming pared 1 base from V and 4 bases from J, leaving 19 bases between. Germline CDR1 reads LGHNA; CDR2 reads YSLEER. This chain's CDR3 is CASSQGTAKQESYGYTF. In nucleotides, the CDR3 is TGCGCCAGCAGCCAAGGGACAGCCAAACAAGAGTCCTATGGCTACACCTTC.